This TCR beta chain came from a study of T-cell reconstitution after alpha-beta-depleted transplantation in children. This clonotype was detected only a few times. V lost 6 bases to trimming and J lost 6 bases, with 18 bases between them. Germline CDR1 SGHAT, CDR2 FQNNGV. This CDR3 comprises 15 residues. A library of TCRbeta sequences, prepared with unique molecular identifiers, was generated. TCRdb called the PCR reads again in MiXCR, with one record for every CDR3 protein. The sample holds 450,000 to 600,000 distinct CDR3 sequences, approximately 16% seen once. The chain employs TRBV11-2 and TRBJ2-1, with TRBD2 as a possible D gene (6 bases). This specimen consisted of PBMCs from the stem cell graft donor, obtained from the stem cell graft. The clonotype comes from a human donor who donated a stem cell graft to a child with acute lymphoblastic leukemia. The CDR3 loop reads CASRSIREISNEQFF. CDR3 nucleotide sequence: TGTGCCAGCAGATCCATTCGGGAGATTAGCAATGAGCAGTTCTTC.